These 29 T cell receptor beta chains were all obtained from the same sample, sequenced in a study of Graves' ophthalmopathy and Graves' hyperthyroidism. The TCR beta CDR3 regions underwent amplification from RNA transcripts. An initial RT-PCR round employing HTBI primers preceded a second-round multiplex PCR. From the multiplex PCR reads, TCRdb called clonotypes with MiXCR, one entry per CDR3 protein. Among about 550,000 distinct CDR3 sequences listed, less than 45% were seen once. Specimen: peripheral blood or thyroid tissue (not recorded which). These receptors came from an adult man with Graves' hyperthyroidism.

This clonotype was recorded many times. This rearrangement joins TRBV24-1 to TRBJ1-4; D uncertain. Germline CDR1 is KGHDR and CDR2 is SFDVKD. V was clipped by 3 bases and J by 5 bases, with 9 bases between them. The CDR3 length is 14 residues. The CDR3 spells CATSDPGKNEKLFF. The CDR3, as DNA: TGTGCCACCAGTGATCCGGGGAAGAATGAAAAACTGTTTTTT.

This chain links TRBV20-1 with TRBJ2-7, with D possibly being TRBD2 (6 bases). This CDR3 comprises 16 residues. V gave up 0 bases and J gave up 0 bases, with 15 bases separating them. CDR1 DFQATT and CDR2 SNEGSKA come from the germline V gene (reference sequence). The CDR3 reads CSARETRDTFSYEQYF. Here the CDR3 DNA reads TGCAGTGCTAGAGAGACTAGAGACACATTCTCCTACGAGCAGTACTTC.

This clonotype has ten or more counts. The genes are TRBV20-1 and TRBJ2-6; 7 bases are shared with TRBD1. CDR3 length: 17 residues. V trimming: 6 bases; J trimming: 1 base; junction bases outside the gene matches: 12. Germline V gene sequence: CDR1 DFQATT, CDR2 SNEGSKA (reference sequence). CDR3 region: CSASDRWGLSGANVLTF. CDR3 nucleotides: TGCAGTGCATCGGACAGGTGGGGGTTATCTGGGGCCAACGTCCTGACTTTC.

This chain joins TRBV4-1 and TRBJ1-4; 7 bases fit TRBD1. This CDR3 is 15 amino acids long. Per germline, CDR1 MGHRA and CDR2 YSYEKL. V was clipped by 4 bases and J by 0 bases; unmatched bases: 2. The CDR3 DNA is TGCGCCAGCAGCCGACAGGGCGCAACTAATGAAAAACTGTTTTTT. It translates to CASSRQGATNEKLFF.

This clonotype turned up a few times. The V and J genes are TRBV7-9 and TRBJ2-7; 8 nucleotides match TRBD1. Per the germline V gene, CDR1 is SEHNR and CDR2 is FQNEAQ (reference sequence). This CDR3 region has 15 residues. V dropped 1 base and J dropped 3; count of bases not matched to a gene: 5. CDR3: CASSLGDRGIYEQYF. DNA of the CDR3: TGTGCCAGCAGCTTAGGAGACAGGGGCATCTACGAGCAGTACTTC.

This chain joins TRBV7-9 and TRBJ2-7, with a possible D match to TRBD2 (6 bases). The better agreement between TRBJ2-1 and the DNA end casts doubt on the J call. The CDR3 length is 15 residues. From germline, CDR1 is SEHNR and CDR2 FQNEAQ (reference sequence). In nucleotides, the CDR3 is TGTGCCAGCAGGTACCGGGACTCGAAATACAATGAGCAGTTCTTC. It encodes CASRYRDSKYNEQFF.

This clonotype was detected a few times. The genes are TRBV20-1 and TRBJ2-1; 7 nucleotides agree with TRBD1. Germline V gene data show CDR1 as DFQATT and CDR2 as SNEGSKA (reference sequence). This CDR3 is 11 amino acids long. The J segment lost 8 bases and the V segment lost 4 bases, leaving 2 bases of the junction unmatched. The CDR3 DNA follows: TGCAGTGCTATGACAGGGCATGAGCAGTTCTTC. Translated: CSAMTGHEQFF.

The CDR3 bases are TGTGCCAGCAGTGGGGAAGGGGTCTCCTTGGAAAAACTGTTTTTT. Amino acids: CASSGEGVSLEKLFF. The V call is TRBV2, the J call TRBJ1-4; tentative D call: TRBD1 (5 bases). Trimming shortened V by 4 bases and J by 8 bases, and 17 bases separated the two germline ends. Germline V gene lookup returns CDR1 SNHLY and CDR2 FYNNEI. This CDR3 has 15 residues.

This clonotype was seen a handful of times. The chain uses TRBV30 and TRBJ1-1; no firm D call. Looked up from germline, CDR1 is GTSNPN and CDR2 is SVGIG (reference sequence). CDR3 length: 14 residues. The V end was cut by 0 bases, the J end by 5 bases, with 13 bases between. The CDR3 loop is CAWSVLAPGTEAFF. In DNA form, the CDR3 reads TGTGCCTGGAGTGTACTAGCTCCTGGGACTGAAGCTTTCTTT.

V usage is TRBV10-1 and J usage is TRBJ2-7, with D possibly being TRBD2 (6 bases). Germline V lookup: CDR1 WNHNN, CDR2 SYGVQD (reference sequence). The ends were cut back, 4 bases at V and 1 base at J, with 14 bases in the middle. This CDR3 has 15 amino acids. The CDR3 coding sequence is TGCGCCAGCAGTGCGGGCGGGACCGCTTCCTACGAGCAGTACTTC. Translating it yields CASSAGGTASYEQYF.

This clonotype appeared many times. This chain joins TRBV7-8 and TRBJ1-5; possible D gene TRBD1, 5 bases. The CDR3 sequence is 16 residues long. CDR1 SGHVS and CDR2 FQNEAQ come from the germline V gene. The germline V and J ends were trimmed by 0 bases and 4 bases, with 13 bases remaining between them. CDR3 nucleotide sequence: TGTGCCAGCAGCTTAGCGTTCCAGGGTTTAAATCAGCCCCAGCATTTT. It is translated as CASSLAFQGLNQPQHF.

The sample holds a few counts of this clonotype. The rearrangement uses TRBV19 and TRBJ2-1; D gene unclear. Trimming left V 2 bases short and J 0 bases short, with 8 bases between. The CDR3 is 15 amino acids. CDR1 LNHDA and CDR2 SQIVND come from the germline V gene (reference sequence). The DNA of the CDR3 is TGTGCCAGTAGTATAATCTCTAGCTCCTACAATGAGCAGTTCTTC. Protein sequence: CASSIISSSYNEQFF.

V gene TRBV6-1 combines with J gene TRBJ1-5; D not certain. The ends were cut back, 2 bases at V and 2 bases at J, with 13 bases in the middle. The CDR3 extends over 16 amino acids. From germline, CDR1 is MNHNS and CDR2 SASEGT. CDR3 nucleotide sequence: TGTGCCAGCAGTGAAATTCGAGGGTCGGGCAATCAGCCCCAGCATTTT. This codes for CASSEIRGSGNQPQHF.

CDR3 in amino acids: CSARVQGGSSYNEQFF. The CDR3 DNA sequence: TGCAGTGCTAGGGTCCAGGGCGGAAGCTCCTACAATGAGCAGTTCTTC. The chain links TRBV20-1 to TRBJ2-1; the D gene is possibly TRBD1 (5 bases). V was trimmed by 3 bases and J by 0 bases, leaving 15 bases between them. Germline assignment: CDR1 DFQATT and CDR2 SNEGSKA (reference sequence). The CDR3 runs 16 residues.

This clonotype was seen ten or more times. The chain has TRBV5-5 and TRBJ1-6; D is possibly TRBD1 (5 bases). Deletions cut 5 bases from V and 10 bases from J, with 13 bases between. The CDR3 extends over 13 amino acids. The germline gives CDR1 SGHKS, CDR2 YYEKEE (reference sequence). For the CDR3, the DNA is TGTGCCAGCAGTGGGGGTCTGAGGTCACCCCTCCACTTT. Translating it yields CASSGGLRSPLHF.

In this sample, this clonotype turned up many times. The CDR3 bases are TGTGCCAGCAGTTACTCGCCCGGGTTGCCCTACGAGCAGTACTTC. This codes for CASSYSPGLPYEQYF. The rearrangement links TRBV6-5 to TRBJ2-7, with D uncertain. V lost 0 bases to trimming and J lost 2 bases, with 11 bases between them. The CDR3 extends over 15 amino acids. Germline lookup yields CDR1 MNHEY and CDR2 SVGAGI.

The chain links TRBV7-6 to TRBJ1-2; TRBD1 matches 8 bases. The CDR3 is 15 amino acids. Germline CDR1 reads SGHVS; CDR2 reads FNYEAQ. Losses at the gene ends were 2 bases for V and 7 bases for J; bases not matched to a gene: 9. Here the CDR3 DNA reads TGTGCCAGCAGCTTAAGAGGGGGTCAGGGGGCTGGCTACACCTTC. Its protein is CASSLRGGQGAGYTF.

The CDR3, as DNA: TGTGCCAGCAGCCAACCGGGACAGGCCAATGAGCAGTTCTTC. Translated: CASSQPGQANEQFF. This rearrangement joins TRBV14 to TRBJ2-7, with 8 positions matching TRBD1. The J call may be mistaken, given a closer DNA end match to TRBJ2-1. Germline V CDR1 and CDR2: SGHDN, FVKESK. The CDR3 consists of 14 residues.

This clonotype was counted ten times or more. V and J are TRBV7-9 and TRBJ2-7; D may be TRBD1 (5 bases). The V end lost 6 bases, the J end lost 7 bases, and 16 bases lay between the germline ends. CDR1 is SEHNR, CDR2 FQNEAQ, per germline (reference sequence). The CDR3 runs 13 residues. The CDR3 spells CASSHVGAGEQYF. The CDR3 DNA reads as TGTGCCAGCAGTCATGTAGGGGCCGGGGAGCAGTACTTC.

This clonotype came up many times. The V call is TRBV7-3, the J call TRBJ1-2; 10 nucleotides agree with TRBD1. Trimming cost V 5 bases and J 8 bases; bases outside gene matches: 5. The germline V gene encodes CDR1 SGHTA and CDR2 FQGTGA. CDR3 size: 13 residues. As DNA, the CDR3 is TGTGCCAGCAGCCCGACAGGGGGCGAGGGCTACACCTTC. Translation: CASSPTGGEGYTF.

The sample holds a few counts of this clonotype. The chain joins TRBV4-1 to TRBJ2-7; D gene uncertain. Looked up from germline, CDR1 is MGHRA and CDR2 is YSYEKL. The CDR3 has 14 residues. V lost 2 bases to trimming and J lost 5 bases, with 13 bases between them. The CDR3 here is CASSQNPSLDEQYF. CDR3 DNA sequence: TGCGCCAGCAGCCAAAACCCATCGCTCGACGAGCAGTACTTC.

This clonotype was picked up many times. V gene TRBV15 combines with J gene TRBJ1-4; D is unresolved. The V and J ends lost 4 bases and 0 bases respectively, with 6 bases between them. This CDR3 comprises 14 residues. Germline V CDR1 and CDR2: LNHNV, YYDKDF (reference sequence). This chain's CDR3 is CATSTVATNEKLFF. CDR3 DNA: TGTGCCACCAGCACTGTGGCAACTAATGAAAAACTGTTTTTT.

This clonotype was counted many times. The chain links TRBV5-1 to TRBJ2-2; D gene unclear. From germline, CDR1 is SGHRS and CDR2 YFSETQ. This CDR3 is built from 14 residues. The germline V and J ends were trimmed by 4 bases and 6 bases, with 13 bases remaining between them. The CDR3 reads CASSLSEIAGELFF. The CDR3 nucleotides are TGCGCCAGCAGCCTATCCGAAATCGCCGGGGAGCTGTTTTTT.

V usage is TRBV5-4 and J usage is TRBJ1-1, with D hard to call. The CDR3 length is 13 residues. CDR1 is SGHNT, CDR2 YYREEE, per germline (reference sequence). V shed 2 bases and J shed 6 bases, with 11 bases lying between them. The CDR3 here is CASSFLKRAEAFF. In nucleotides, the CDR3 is TGTGCCAGCAGCTTTCTGAAGAGGGCTGAAGCTTTCTTT.

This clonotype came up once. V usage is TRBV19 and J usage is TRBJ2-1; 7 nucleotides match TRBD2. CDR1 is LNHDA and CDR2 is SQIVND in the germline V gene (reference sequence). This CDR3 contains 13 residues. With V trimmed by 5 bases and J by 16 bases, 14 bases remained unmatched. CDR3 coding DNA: TGTGCCAGTAGTGCCGAAAGAGGACTAGTGATTTTCTTC. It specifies CASSAERGLVIFF.

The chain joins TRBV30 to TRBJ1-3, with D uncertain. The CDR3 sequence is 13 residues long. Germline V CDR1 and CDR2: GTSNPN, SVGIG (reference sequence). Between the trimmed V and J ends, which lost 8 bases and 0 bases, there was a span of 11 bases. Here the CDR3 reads CATQAGSGNTIYF. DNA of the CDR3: TGTGCCACCCAAGCAGGCTCTGGAAACACCATATATTTT.

The CDR3 reads CAAGAGGMDQPQHF. CDR3 nucleotide sequence: TGTGCCGCCGGGGCAGGGGGCATGGATCAGCCCCAGCATTTT. V and J are TRBV10-3 and TRBJ1-5, with 8 bases that match TRBD1. After removal of 11 bases from V and 5 bases from J, the junction contained 11 bases not matched to a gene. Germline lookup yields CDR1 ENHRY and CDR2 SYGVKD. The CDR3 is 14 residues long.

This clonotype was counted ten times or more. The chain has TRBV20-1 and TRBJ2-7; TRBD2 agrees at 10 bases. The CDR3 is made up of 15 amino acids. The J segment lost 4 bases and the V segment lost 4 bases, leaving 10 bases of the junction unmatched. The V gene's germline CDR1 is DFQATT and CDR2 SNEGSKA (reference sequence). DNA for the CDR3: TGCAGTGCTAAGAGGGCTAGCGGGAGTCGGTACGAGCAGTACTTC. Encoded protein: CSAKRASGSRYEQYF.

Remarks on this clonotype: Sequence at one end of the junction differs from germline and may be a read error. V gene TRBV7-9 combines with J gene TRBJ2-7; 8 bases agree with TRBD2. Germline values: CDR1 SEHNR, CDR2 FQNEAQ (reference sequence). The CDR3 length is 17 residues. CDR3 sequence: CAGSLGGLAGVSHEQYF. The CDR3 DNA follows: TGTGCCGGCAGCTTAGGCGGTCTAGCGGGCGTCTCCCACGAGCAGTACTTC. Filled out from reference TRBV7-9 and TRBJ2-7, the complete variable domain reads DTGVSQNPRHKITKRGQNVTFRCDPISEHNRLYWYRQTLGQGPEFLTYFQNEAQLEKSRLLSDRFSAERPKGSFSTLEIQRTEQGDSAMYLCAGSLGGLAGVSHEQYFGPGTRLTVT.